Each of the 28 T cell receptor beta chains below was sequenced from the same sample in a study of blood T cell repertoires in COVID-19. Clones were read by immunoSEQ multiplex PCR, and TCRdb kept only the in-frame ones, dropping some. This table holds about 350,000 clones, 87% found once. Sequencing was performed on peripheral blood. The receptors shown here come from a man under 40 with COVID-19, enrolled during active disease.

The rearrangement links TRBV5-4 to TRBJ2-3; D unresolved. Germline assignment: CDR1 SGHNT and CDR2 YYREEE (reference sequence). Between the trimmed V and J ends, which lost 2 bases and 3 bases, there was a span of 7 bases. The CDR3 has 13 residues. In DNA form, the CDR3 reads TGTGCCAGCAGCTTTCCAACAACAGATACGCAGTATTTT. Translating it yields CASSFPTTDTQYF.

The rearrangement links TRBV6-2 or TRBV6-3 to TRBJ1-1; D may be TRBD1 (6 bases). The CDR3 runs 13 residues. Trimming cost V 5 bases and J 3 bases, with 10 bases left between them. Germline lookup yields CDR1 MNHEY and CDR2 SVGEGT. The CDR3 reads CASSPQGHTEAFF. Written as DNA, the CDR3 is TGTGCCAGCAGTCCACAGGGTCACACTGAAGCTTTCTTT.

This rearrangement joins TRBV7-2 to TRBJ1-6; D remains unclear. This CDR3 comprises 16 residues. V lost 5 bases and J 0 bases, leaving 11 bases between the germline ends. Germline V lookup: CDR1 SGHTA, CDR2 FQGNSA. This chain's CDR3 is CASSAEQSSYNSPLHF. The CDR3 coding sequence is TGTGCCAGCAGCGCCGAACAGAGCTCCTATAATTCACCCCTCCACTTT.

DNA for the CDR3: TGTGCCACCAGTGATGATCCTAACAATGAGCAGTTCTTC. Amino acid sequence: CATSDDPNNEQFF. The V and J genes are TRBV24-1 and TRBJ2-1; no reliable D call. Germline CDR1 reads KGHDR; CDR2 reads SFDVKD. V was clipped by 3 bases and J by 5 bases, with 7 bases between them. The CDR3 totals 13 residues.

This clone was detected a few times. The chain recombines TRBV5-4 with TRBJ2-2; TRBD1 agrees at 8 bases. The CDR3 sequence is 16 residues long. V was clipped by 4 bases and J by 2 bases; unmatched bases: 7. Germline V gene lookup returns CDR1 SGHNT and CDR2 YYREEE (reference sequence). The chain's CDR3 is CASSPRTGLNTGELFF. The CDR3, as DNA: TGTGCCAGCAGCCCTCGGACAGGGCTAAACACCGGGGAGCTGTTTTTT.

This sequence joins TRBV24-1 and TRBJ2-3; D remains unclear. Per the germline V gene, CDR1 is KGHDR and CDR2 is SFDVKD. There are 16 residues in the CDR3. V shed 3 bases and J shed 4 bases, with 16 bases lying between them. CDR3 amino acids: CATSDPTPAAADTQYF. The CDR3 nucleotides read TGTGCCACCAGTGATCCGACACCAGCCGCCGCAGATACGCAGTATTTT.

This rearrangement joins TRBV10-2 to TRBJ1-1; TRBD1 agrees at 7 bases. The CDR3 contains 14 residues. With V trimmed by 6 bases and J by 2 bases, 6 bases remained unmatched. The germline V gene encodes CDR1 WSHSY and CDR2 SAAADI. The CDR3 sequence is CASRLTGSNTEAFF. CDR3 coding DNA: TGCGCCAGCAGACTGACAGGGAGTAACACTGAAGCTTTCTTT.

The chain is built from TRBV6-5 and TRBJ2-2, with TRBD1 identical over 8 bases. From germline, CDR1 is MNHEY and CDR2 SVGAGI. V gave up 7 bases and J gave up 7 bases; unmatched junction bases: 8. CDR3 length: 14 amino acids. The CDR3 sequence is CASIKTGGGGELFF. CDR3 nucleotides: TGTGCCAGCATTAAAACAGGGGGAGGCGGGGAGCTGTTTTTT.

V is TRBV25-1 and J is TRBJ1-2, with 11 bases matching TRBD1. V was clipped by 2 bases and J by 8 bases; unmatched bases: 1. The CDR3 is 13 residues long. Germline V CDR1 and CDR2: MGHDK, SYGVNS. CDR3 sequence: CASSERTGGGYTF. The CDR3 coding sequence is TGTGCCAGCAGTGAACGGACAGGGGGCGGCTACACCTTC.

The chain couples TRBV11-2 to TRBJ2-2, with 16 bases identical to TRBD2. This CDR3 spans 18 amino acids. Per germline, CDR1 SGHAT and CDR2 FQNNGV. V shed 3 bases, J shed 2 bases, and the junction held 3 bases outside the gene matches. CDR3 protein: CASSLGLAGGHNTGELFF. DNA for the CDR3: TGTGCCAGCAGCTTGGGACTAGCGGGGGGGCATAACACCGGGGAGCTGTTTTTT.

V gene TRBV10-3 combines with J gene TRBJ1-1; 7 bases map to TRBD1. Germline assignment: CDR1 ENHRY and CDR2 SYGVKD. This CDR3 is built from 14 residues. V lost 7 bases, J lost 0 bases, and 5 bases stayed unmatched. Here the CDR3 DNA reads TGTGCCATCAATCCGGGACAGATGAACACTGAAGCTTTCTTT. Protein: CAINPGQMNTEAFF.

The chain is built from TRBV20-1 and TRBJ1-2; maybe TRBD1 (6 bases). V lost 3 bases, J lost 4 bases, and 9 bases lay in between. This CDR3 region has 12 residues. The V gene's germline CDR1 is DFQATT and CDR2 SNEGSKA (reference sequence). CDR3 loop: CSASTGFYGYTF. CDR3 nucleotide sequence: TGCAGTGCTAGTACAGGGTTCTATGGCTACACCTTC.

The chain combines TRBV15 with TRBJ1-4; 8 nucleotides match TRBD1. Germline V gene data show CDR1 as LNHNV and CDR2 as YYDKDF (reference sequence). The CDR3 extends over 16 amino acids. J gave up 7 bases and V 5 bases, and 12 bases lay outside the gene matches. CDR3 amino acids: CATSSQTGTGGEKLFF. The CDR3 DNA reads TGTGCCACCAGCTCTCAGACAGGGACAGGTGGTGAAAAACTGTTTTTT.

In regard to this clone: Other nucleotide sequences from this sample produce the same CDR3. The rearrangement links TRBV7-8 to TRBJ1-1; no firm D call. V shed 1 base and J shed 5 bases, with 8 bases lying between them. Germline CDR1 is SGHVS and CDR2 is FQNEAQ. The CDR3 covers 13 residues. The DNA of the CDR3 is TGTGCCAGCAGCTTAGTAACGGGGACTGAAGCTTTCTTT. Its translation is CASSLVTGTEAFF.

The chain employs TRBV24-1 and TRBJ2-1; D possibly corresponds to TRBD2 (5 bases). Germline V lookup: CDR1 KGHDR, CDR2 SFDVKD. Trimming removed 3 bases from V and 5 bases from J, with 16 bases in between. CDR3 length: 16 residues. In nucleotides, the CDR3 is TGTGCCACCAGTGATCCTACTAGGCTTGGAAACAATGAGCAGTTCTTC. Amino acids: CATSDPTRLGNNEQFF.

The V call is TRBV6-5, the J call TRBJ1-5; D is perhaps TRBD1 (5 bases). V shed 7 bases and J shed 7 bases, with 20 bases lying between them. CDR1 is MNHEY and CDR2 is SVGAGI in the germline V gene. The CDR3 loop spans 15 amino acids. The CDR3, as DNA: TGTGCCAGCATTCACTTATGGGGGGGAATCCAGCCCCAGCATTTT. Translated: CASIHLWGGIQPQHF.

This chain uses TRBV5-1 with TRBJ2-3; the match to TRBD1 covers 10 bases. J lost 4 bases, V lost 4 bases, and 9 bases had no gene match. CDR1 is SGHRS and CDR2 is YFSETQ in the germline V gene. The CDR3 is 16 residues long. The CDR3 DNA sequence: TGCGCCAGCAGCGTCCTGGGACAGGGGCTGGCAGATACGCAGTATTTT. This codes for CASSVLGQGLADTQYF.

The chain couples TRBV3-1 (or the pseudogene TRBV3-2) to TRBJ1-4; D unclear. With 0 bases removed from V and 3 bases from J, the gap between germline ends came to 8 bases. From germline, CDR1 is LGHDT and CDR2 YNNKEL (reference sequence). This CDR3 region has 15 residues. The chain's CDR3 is CASSQDGGPNEKLFF. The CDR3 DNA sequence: TGTGCCAGCAGCCAAGACGGAGGACCTAATGAAAAACTGTTTTTT.

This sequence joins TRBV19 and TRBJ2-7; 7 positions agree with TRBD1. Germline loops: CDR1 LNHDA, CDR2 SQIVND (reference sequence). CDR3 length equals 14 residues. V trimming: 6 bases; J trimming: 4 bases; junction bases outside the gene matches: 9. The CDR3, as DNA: TGTGCCAGTAGCTTGAAGGGACAGCGTTACGAGCAGTACTTC. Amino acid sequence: CASSLKGQRYEQYF.

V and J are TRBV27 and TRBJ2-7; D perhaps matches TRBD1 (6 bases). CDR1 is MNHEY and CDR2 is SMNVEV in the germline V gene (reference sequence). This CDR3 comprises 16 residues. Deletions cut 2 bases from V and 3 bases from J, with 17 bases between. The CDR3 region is CASSLGGPRSLYEQYF. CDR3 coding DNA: TGTGCCAGCAGTTTAGGGGGCCCCCGTTCCCTCTACGAGCAGTACTTC.

The CDR3 here is CASSSGDRETQYF. The CDR3 nucleotides read TGTGCCAGCAGTAGCGGGGACAGGGAGACCCAGTACTTC. The V gene is TRBV6-6, the J gene TRBJ2-5; D is perhaps TRBD1 (8 bases). Germline CDR1 reads MNHNY; CDR2 reads SVGAGI (reference sequence). The CDR3 extends over 13 amino acids. V was shortened by 5 bases and J by 5 bases, with 12 bases between the two germline ends.

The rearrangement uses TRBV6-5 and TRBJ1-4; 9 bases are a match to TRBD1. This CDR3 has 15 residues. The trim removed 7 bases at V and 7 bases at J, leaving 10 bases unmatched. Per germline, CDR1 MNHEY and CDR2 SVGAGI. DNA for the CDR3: TGTGCCAGCAAACGAACAGGGGGCGATGGTGAAAAACTGTTTTTT. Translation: CASKRTGGDGEKLFF.

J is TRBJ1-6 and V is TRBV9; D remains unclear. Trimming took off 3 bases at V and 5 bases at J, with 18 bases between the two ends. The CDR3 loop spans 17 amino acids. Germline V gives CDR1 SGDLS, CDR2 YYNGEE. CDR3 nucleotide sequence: TGTGCCAGCAGCGCGGACTCGGGCCCTGGGCATAATTCACCCCTCCACTTT. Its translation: CASSADSGPGHNSPLHF.

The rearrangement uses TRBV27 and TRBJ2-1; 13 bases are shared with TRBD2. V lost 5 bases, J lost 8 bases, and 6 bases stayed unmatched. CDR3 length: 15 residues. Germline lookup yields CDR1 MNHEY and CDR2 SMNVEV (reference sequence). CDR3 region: CASSLGLAGAYEQFF. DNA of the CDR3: TGTGCCAGCAGTCTAGGACTAGCGGGAGCATATGAGCAGTTCTTC.

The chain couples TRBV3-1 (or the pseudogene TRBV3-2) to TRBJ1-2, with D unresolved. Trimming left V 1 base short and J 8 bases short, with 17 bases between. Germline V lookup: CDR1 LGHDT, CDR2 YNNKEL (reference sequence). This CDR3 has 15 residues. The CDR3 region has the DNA TGTGCCAGCAGCCAAGGAGTGCCCCTCGGGGAGGGCTACACCTTC. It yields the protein CASSQGVPLGEGYTF.

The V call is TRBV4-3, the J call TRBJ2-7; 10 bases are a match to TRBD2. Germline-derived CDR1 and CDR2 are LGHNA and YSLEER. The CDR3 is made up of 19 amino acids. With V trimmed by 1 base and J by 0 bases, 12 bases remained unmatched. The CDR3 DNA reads TGCGCCAGCAGCCAAGGGTTAGCGGGGGGCCGCGATTACTCCTACGAGCAGTACTTC. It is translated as CASSQGLAGGRDYSYEQYF.

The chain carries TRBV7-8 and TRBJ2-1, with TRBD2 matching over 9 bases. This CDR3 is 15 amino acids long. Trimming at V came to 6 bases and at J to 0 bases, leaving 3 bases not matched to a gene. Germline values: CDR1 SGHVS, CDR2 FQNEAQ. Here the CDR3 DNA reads TGTGCCAGCAGTCCTAGCGGGATCTCCTACAATGAGCAGTTCTTC. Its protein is CASSPSGISYNEQFF.

CDR3 residues: CASSLAGGRADTQYF. As DNA, the CDR3 is TGCGCCAGCAGCTTGGCAGGGGGCCGGGCAGATACGCAGTATTTT. This chain joins TRBV5-1 and TRBJ2-3; 8 nucleotides agree with TRBD1. V dropped 0 bases and J dropped 4; count of bases not matched to a gene: 4. The CDR3 sequence is 15 residues long. CDR1 and CDR2 from the germline V gene are SGHRS and YFSETQ.